This TCR beta chain was obtained from a study of CD8+ T cells in alopecia areata. About the study: Severity in treated patients was scored by percentage of scalp area affected.

Findings and limits, study-wide: Scalp clonality and expanded CD8+ clones among the top 100 were significantly decreased by tofacitinib.

The CDR3 is made up of 18 amino acids. Trimming removed 5 bases at V and 0 bases at J, with 17 bases between. CDR1 is SEHNR and CDR2 is FQNEAQ in the germline V gene (reference sequence). In its sample, this clone was seen once. Antigen specificity is unknown. Reverse transcription of extracted RNA yielded cDNA, which provided the sequencing template. The method was immunoSEQ multiplex PCR; TCRdb's version includes in-frame clones alone and lacks a portion of them. The sample consists of under 250,000 clones, 66% of them appearing once. Treatment of the sample: oral pan-JAK inhibitor, 5-10 mg twice daily.

Sequencing was performed on CD4+ T cells sorted from blood, taken at week 44, from a patient treated with tofacitinib. The clonotype originates from a human donor with alopecia areata. The V call is TRBV7-9, the J call TRBJ2-6; D perhaps matches TRBD1 (5 bases). The CDR3, as DNA: TGTGCCAGCAGCCGACCCGCGTCAGGGTACTCTGGGGCCAACGTCCTGACTTTC. Amino acids: CASSRPASGYSGANVLTF.